The rows below give T cell receptor beta chains drawn from one sample of a study of cytomegalovirus exposure and HLA in healthy donors. Assay used: immunoSEQ multiplex PCR; TCRdb lists only in-frame clones, some missing. The sample yields more than 80,000 clones, 88% seen once. Sequencing was performed on PBMCs. Receptor source: a woman under 30 in good health and CMV-seropositive. CDR3s include the opening cysteine and the closing phenylalanine or tryptophan. The D gene is left open where the match is weak. Clone size is stated in some rows and not others, as once, few, many or a class when expanded.

clone_size: -
j_call: TRBJ2-1
d_call: -
v_call: TRBV7-9
cdr3_aa: CASSLGGGTGLDEQFF
cdr3_nt: TGTGCCAGCAGCTTAGGGGGCGGGACAGGACTAGATGAGCAGTTCTTC

clone_size: -
j_call: TRBJ1-2
d_call: -
v_call: TRBV2
cdr3_aa: CAGRTVNYGYTF
cdr3_nt: TGTGCCGGTAGGACAGTTAACTATGGCTACACCTTC

clone_size: -
j_call: TRBJ2-7
d_call: TRBD1
v_call: TRBV15
cdr3_aa: CATSAPRQGGSYEQYF
cdr3_nt: TGTGCCACCAGCGCACCTCGACAGGGGGGCTCCTACGAGCAGTACTTC

clone_size: -
j_call: TRBJ2-7
d_call: TRBD2
v_call: TRBV6-5
cdr3_aa: CASSVGGGMAYEQYF
cdr3_nt: TGTGCCAGCAGCGTAGGCGGGGGTATGGCCTACGAGCAGTACTTC

clone_size: -
j_call: TRBJ1-1
d_call: -
v_call: TRBV4-2
cdr3_aa: CASSQGSDTEAFF
cdr3_nt: TGTGCCAGCAGCCAAGGTTCTGACACTGAAGCTTTCTTT

clone_size: -
j_call: TRBJ2-3
d_call: TRBD1
v_call: TRBV5-4
cdr3_aa: CASSLRWTGDGTDTQYF
cdr3_nt: TGTGCCAGCAGCTTGCGGTGGACAGGGGACGGCACAGATACGCAGTATTTT

clone_size: -
j_call: TRBJ2-3
d_call: TRBD2
v_call: TRBV2
cdr3_aa: CASSDGGGAGVQYF
cdr3_nt: TGTGCCAGCAGTGATGGCGGGGGGGCGGGGGTGCAGTATTTT

clone_size: once
j_call: TRBJ2-2
d_call: TRBD1
v_call: TRBV9
cdr3_aa: CASSGTGDQGYTGELFF
cdr3_nt: TGTGCCAGCAGCGGGACAGGGGACCAAGGGTACACCGGGGAGCTGTTTTTT

clone_size: -
j_call: TRBJ2-2
d_call: TRBD2
v_call: TRBV29-1
cdr3_aa: CSVATASGMGTGELFF
cdr3_nt: TGCAGCGTTGCAACGGCTAGCGGTATGGGCACCGGGGAGCTGTTTTTT

clone_size: -
j_call: TRBJ2-2
d_call: -
v_call: TRBV9
cdr3_aa: CASRFGANTGELFF
cdr3_nt: TGTGCCAGCAGGTTCGGGGCGAACACCGGGGAGCTGTTTTTT

clone_size: -
j_call: TRBJ2-5
d_call: -
v_call: TRBV28
cdr3_aa: CASSRTGGMYF
cdr3_nt: TGTGCCAGCAGTCGAACTGGCGGGATGTACTTC

clone_size: -
j_call: TRBJ2-1
d_call: TRBD1
v_call: TRBV7-2
cdr3_aa: CASTLRGRRDNEQFF
cdr3_nt: TGTGCCAGCACCCTAAGGGGGCGCCGGGACAATGAGCAGTTCTTC

clone_size: -
j_call: TRBJ1-3
d_call: TRBD1
v_call: TRBV28
cdr3_aa: CASRESGAGGADTIYF
cdr3_nt: TGTGCCAGCAGGGAATCAGGGGCAGGGGGCGCAGACACCATATATTTT

clone_size: -
j_call: TRBJ1-5
d_call: -
v_call: TRBV28
cdr3_aa: CASSFRGSQPQHF
cdr3_nt: TGTGCCAGCAGTTTTAGGGGTTCTCAGCCCCAGCATTTT

clone_size: -
j_call: TRBJ1-3
d_call: -
v_call: TRBV6-6
cdr3_aa: CASREQGVRNTIYF
cdr3_nt: TGTGCCAGCAGAGAACAGGGAGTTAGAAACACCATATATTTT

clone_size: -
j_call: TRBJ1-2
d_call: -
v_call: TRBV19
cdr3_aa: CASRTVNYGYTF
cdr3_nt: TGTGCCAGTAGGACAGTTAACTATGGCTACACCTTC

clone_size: -
j_call: TRBJ2-3
d_call: TRBD2
v_call: TRBV28
cdr3_aa: CASSFGGDADTQYF
cdr3_nt: TGTGCCAGCAGTTTCGGGGGGGATGCAGATACGCAGTATTTT

clone_size: -
j_call: TRBJ1-1
d_call: -
v_call: TRBV5-1
cdr3_aa: CASSLELGGSEAFF
cdr3_nt: TGCGCCAGCAGCTTGGAGTTAGGAGGGTCTGAAGCTTTCTTT

clone_size: -
j_call: TRBJ2-2
d_call: -
v_call: TRBV11-2
cdr3_aa: CASSSTLRVAGELFF
cdr3_nt: TGTGCCAGCAGCTCCACTCTCCGGGTAGCCGGGGAGCTGTTTTTT

clone_size: -
j_call: TRBJ2-3
d_call: -
v_call: TRBV27
cdr3_aa: CASSLQVPDTQYF
cdr3_nt: TGTGCCAGCAGTTTGCAGGTTCCAGATACGCAGTATTTT

clone_size: -
j_call: TRBJ1-1
d_call: -
v_call: TRBV19
cdr3_aa: CASTPGGMNTEAFF
cdr3_nt: TGTGCCAGTACCCCGGGGGGAATGAACACTGAAGCTTTCTTT

clone_size: -
j_call: TRBJ2-5
d_call: TRBD2
v_call: TRBV7-8
cdr3_aa: CASSLAERGLGETQYF
cdr3_nt: TGTGCCAGCAGCTTAGCCGAGCGGGGCCTGGGAGAGACCCAGTACTTC

clone_size: -
j_call: TRBJ2-3
d_call: TRBD2
v_call: TRBV9
cdr3_aa: CASSVGGLAGKADTQYF
cdr3_nt: TGTGCCAGCAGCGTTGGCGGACTAGCGGGGAAAGCAGATACGCAGTATTTT

clone_size: -
j_call: TRBJ1-2
d_call: TRBD1
v_call: TRBV5-4
cdr3_aa: CASSPTGFGYTF
cdr3_nt: TGTGCCAGCAGCCCGACAGGGTTTGGCTACACCTTC

clone_size: -
j_call: TRBJ1-6
d_call: TRBD1
v_call: TRBV9
cdr3_aa: CASSNNPGQTNSPLHF
cdr3_nt: TGTGCCAGCAGCAACAACCCGGGACAGACTAATTCACCCCTCCACTTT

clone_size: -
j_call: TRBJ1-1
d_call: TRBD1
v_call: TRBV5-1
cdr3_aa: CASSLIPRTGGEEAFF
cdr3_nt: TGCGCCAGCAGCTTGATTCCACGGACAGGGGGAGAGGAAGCTTTCTTT

clone_size: -
j_call: TRBJ2-5
d_call: TRBD2
v_call: TRBV7-9
cdr3_aa: CASSFVSGGAGLETQYF
cdr3_nt: TGTGCCAGCAGCTTTGTAAGCGGGGGGGCCGGGTTGGAGACCCAGTACTTC

clone_size: -
j_call: TRBJ2-2
d_call: -
v_call: TRBV2
cdr3_aa: CASKTQVDTGELFF
cdr3_nt: TGTGCCAGCAAAACACAGGTCGACACCGGGGAGCTGTTTTTT

clone_size: -
j_call: TRBJ1-2
d_call: TRBD1
v_call: TRBV28
cdr3_aa: CASSTDRGLFGYTF
cdr3_nt: TGTGCCAGCAGTACGGACAGGGGGCTTTTTGGCTACACCTTC

clone_size: -
j_call: TRBJ1-2
d_call: -
v_call: TRBV11-2
cdr3_aa: CASSLTAGGYTF
cdr3_nt: TGTGCCAGCAGCCTAACCGCGGGGGGCTACACCTTC

clone_size: once
j_call: TRBJ1-1
d_call: TRBD1
v_call: TRBV9
cdr3_aa: CASSGTGGADTEAFF
cdr3_nt: TGTGCCAGCAGCGGCACAGGGGGCGCTGACACTGAAGCTTTCTTT

clone_size: -
j_call: TRBJ2-2
d_call: -
v_call: TRBV19
cdr3_aa: CASSTQQGRRELFF
cdr3_nt: TGTGCCAGTAGTACTCAACAGGGTAGGAGGGAGCTGTTTTTT

clone_size: -
j_call: TRBJ1-1
d_call: TRBD1
v_call: TRBV6-5
cdr3_aa: CASRVGGHTEAFF
cdr3_nt: TGTGCCAGCAGAGTAGGGGGCCATACTGAAGCTTTCTTT

clone_size: few
j_call: TRBJ2-3
d_call: -
v_call: TRBV6-4
cdr3_aa: CASSVVAGAGDTQYF
cdr3_nt: TGTGCCAGCAGTGTTGTGGCAGGGGCGGGAGATACGCAGTATTTT

clone_size: -
j_call: TRBJ1-1
d_call: -
v_call: TRBV5-6
cdr3_aa: CASRQQGYNTEAFF
cdr3_nt: TGTGCCAGCAGACAACAGGGTTATAACACTGAAGCTTTCTTT

clone_size: once
j_call: TRBJ1-2
d_call: -
v_call: TRBV25-1
cdr3_aa: CASSEHGTQIYGYTF
cdr3_nt: TGTGCCAGCAGTGAGCACGGGACACAAATCTATGGCTACACCTTC

clone_size: -
j_call: TRBJ1-2
d_call: -
v_call: TRBV10-3
cdr3_aa: CAISGRDLNYGYTF
cdr3_nt: TGTGCCATCAGTGGCAGAGACTTAAACTATGGCTACACCTTC

clone_size: -
j_call: TRBJ1-4
d_call: -
v_call: TRBV7-2
cdr3_aa: CASSPRRDNEKLFF
cdr3_nt: TGTGCCAGCAGCCCCCGACGGGATAATGAAAAACTGTTTTTT

clone_size: -
j_call: TRBJ1-2
d_call: -
v_call: TRBV28
cdr3_aa: CASTNRESGYTF
cdr3_nt: TGTGCCAGCACTAACAGGGAGAGTGGCTACACCTTC

clone_size: -
j_call: TRBJ1-3
d_call: -
v_call: TRBV6-1
cdr3_aa: CASRQGSSGNTIYF
cdr3_nt: TGTGCCAGCAGGCAGGGTAGCTCTGGAAACACCATATATTTT

clone_size: -
j_call: TRBJ1-1
d_call: -
v_call: TRBV4-1
cdr3_aa: CASSQVMGAMNTEAFF
cdr3_nt: TGCGCCAGCAGCCAAGTTATGGGGGCAATGAACACTGAAGCTTTCTTT

clone_size: -
j_call: TRBJ1-1
d_call: -
v_call: TRBV7-8
cdr3_aa: CASSLGGFNTEAFF
cdr3_nt: TGTGCCAGCAGCTTAGGAGGGTTTAACACTGAAGCTTTCTTT

clone_size: -
j_call: TRBJ1-1
d_call: -
v_call: TRBV18
cdr3_aa: CASSPLWGLDTEAFF
cdr3_nt: TGTGCCAGCTCACCACTATGGGGGCTCGACACTGAAGCTTTCTTT

clone_size: -
j_call: TRBJ1-5
d_call: TRBD1
v_call: TRBV6-1
cdr3_aa: CASSEEGQGGQPQHF
cdr3_nt: TGTGCCAGCAGTGAAGAGGGGCAGGGGGGACAGCCCCAGCATTTT

clone_size: few
j_call: TRBJ1-2
d_call: -
v_call: TRBV5-6
cdr3_aa: CASSTEQGRYGYTF
cdr3_nt: TGTGCCAGCAGCACGGAACAGGGTCGGTATGGCTACACCTTC

clone_size: -
j_call: TRBJ1-6
d_call: TRBD1
v_call: TRBV28
cdr3_aa: CASSPRQGGSPLHF
cdr3_nt: TGTGCCAGCAGTCCCCGACAGGGCGGTTCACCCCTCCACTTT

clone_size: -
j_call: TRBJ2-3
d_call: -
v_call: TRBV28
cdr3_aa: CASSLFGGWDTQYF
cdr3_nt: TGTGCCAGCAGTTTATTTGGGGGGTGGGATACGCAGTATTTT

clone_size: once
j_call: TRBJ2-2
d_call: TRBD1
v_call: TRBV7-8
cdr3_aa: CASVGDRALDTGELFF
cdr3_nt: TGTGCCAGCGTCGGAGACAGGGCCCTTGACACCGGGGAGCTGTTTTTT

clone_size: -
j_call: TRBJ1-5
d_call: TRBD1
v_call: TRBV28
cdr3_aa: CASSSGTGNQPQHF
cdr3_nt: TGTGCCAGCAGTTCAGGGACAGGGAATCAGCCCCAGCATTTT

clone_size: -
j_call: TRBJ2-5
d_call: TRBD2
v_call: TRBV9
cdr3_aa: CASSVRPSGGKETQYF
cdr3_nt: TGTGCCAGCAGCGTAAGGCCTAGCGGGGGAAAAGAGACCCAGTACTTC

clone_size: -
j_call: TRBJ1-5
d_call: -
v_call: TRBV6-1
cdr3_aa: CASSKLAIGGPQHF
cdr3_nt: TGTGCCAGCAGTAAACTGGCGATTGGAGGGCCCCAGCATTTT

clone_size: -
j_call: TRBJ2-7
d_call: -
v_call: TRBV10-3
cdr3_aa: CAISGQEGGAEQYF
cdr3_nt: TGTGCCATCAGTGGCCAAGAGGGTGGAGCCGAGCAGTACTTC

clone_size: -
j_call: TRBJ1-1
d_call: TRBD1
v_call: TRBV19
cdr3_aa: CASRDRGNTEAFF
cdr3_nt: TGTGCCAGCAGAGACAGGGGGAACACTGAAGCTTTCTTT

clone_size: once
j_call: TRBJ1-2
d_call: -
v_call: TRBV9
cdr3_aa: CASTLTNYGYTF
cdr3_nt: TGTGCCAGCACCCTGACAAACTATGGCTACACCTTC

clone_size: few
j_call: TRBJ1-1
d_call: TRBD1
v_call: TRBV28
cdr3_aa: CASSLLGQASGAFF
cdr3_nt: TGTGCCAGCAGTCTCTTGGGACAGGCCTCGGGGGCTTTCTTT

clone_size: -
j_call: TRBJ2-1
d_call: TRBD2
v_call: TRBV4-1
cdr3_aa: CASSHGLAGPYNEQFF
cdr3_nt: TGCGCCAGCAGCCACGGACTAGCGGGGCCCTACAATGAGCAGTTCTTC